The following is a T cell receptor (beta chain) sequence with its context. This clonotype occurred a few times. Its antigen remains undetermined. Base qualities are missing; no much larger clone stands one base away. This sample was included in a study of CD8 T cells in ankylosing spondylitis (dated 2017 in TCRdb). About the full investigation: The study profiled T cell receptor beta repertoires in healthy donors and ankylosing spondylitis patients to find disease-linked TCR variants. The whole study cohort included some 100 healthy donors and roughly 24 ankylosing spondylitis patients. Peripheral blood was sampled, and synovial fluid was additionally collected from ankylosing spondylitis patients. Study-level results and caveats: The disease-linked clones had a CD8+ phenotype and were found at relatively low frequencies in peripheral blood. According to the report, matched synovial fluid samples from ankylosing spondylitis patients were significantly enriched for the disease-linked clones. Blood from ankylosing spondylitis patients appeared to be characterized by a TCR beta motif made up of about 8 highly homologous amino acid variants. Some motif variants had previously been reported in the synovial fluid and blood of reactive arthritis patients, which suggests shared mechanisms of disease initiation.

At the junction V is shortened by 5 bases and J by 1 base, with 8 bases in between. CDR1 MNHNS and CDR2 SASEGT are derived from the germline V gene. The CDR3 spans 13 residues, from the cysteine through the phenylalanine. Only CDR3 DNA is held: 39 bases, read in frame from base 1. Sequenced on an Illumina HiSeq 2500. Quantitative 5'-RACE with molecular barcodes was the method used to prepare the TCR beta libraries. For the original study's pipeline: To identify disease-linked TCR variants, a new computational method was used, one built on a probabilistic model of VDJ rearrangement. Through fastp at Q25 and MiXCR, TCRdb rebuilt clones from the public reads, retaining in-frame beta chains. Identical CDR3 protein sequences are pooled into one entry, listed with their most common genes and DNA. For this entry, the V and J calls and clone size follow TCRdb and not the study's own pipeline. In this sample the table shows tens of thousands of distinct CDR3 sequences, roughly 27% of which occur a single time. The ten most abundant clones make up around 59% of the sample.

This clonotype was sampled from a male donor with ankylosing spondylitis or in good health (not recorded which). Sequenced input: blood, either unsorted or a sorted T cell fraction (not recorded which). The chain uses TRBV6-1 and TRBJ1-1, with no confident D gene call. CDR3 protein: CASSQEGNTEAFF. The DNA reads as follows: TGTGCCAGCAGTCAGGAGGGGAACACTGAAGCTTTCTTT.